These 13 T cell receptor beta chains were sequenced from one sample in a study of T cell repertoires in cytomegalovirus infection. TCRdb recomputed calls from the reads with MiXCR, one row per CDR3 protein. The sample records some 280,000 distinct CDR3 sequences, roughly 13% being singletons. Sequences were obtained from PBMCs. The receptors derive from a human donor in good health (CMV status not recorded). Some clones in this sample may be carry-over from other donors' samples.

The V and J genes are TRBV3-1 and TRBJ1-1, with 8 bases that match TRBD1. The germline V gene has CDR1 LGHDT and CDR2 YNNKEL (reference sequence). V lost 2 bases, J lost 5 bases, and 10 bases stayed unmatched. This CDR3 is 16 amino acids long. CDR3 nucleotide sequence: TGTGCCAGCAGCCAACTGACAGGGGCCACGGGGACTGAAGCTTTCTTT. Encoded protein: CASSQLTGATGTEAFF. Based on the CDR3 plus reference TRBV3-1 and TRBJ1-1, the full variable domain is DTAVSQTPKYLVTQMGNDKSIKCEQNLGHDTMYWYKQDSKKFLKIMFSYNNKELIINETVPNRFSPKSPDKAHLNLHINSLELGDSAVYFCASSQLTGATGTEAFFGQGTRLTVV.

This clonotype was counted many times. The genes are TRBV7-8 and TRBJ2-3; TRBD1 might be the D (6 bases). CDR1 is SGHVS, CDR2 FQNEAQ, per germline. V lost 0 bases, J lost 6 bases, and 10 bases lay in between. The CDR3 extends over 14 amino acids. This chain's CDR3 is CASSLAGGMDTQYF. CDR3 DNA sequence: TGTGCCAGCAGCTTAGCAGGGGGTATGGATACGCAGTATTTT.

The V call is TRBV20-1, the J call TRBJ2-5; tentative D call: TRBD1 (6 bases). Germline V gene sequence: CDR1 DFQATT, CDR2 SNEGSKA (reference sequence). The CDR3 sequence is 14 residues long. V was pared by 2 bases and J by 5 bases, with 15 bases between. The chain's CDR3 is CSARPQGKGETQYF. In nucleotides, the CDR3 is TGCAGTGCTAGACCTCAGGGGAAGGGGGAGACCCAGTACTTC.

This clonotype was seen only a few times. This sequence joins TRBV4-1 and TRBJ2-7; D is ambiguous. V lost 0 bases and J lost 2, with 8 bases in between. The CDR3 spans 14 residues. From germline, CDR1 is MGHRA and CDR2 YSYEKL. CDR3 coding DNA: TGCGCCAGCAGCCAAGATCAGAGTCCCTACGAGCAGTACTTC. This translates into CASSQDQSPYEQYF.

The V gene is TRBV2, the J gene TRBJ2-3, with 8 positions matching TRBD1. After removal of 6 bases from V and 5 bases from J, the junction contained 7 bases not matched to a gene. The germline CDR1 and CDR2 sequences are SNHLY and FYNNEI. This CDR3 contains 14 residues. CDR3 nucleotides: TGTGCCAGCAGCCCTGGACAGGGACAAGATACGCAGTATTTT. Protein: CASSPGQGQDTQYF.

The chain recombines TRBV29-1 with TRBJ2-7; TRBD2 matches at 14 bases. Germline V gives CDR1 SQVTM, CDR2 ANQGSEA. The V and J ends lost 7 bases and 5 bases, in that order; junction bases with no gene match: 4. This CDR3 has 13 amino acids. In DNA, the CDR3 is TGCAGCGCGGGACTAGCGGGAGTAAACGAGCAGTACTTC. The encoded protein is CSAGLAGVNEQYF.

The chain uses TRBV20-1 and TRBJ2-3, with D tentatively TRBD1 (6 bases). The CDR3 is made up of 14 amino acids. CDR1 is DFQATT, CDR2 SNEGSKA, per germline (reference sequence). V was clipped by 6 bases and J by 1 base, with 14 bases between them. CDR3: CSAQDSSRTDTQYF. In nucleotides, the CDR3 is TGCAGTGCCCAGGACAGTTCTCGCACAGATACGCAGTATTTT.

This clonotype was seen many times. V usage is TRBV7-2 and J usage is TRBJ2-3; 7 bases are shared with TRBD1. Looked up from germline, CDR1 is SGHTA and CDR2 is FQGNSA. The CDR3 is 17 amino acids. Germline trimming cut 10 bases from V and 2 bases from J; bases unmatched to any gene: 18. CDR3 sequence: CATLIRDSRFPTDTQYF. In nucleotides, the CDR3 is TGTGCCACCCTAATCCGGGACAGCCGTTTTCCCACAGATACGCAGTATTTT.

This clonotype was counted many times. This rearrangement joins TRBV7-8 to TRBJ2-2; 11 nucleotides match TRBD1. CDR3 length: 18 amino acids. With 5 bases clipped from V and 4 bases from J, the junction kept 12 bases outside the gene matches. The germline gives CDR1 SGHVS, CDR2 FQNEAQ. Written as DNA, the CDR3 is TGTGCCAGCAGCCGGTCCGGACAGGGGGCATGGGTCACCGGGGAGCTGTTTTTT. The encoded protein is CASSRSGQGAWVTGELFF. Complete variable domain (other parts from reference TRBV7-8 and TRBJ2-2): GAGVSQSPRYKVAKRGQDVALRCDPISGHVSLFWYQQALGQGPEFLTYFQNEAQLDKSGLPSDRFFAERPEGSVSTLKIQRTQQEDSAVYLCASSRSGQGAWVTGELFFGEGSRLTVL.

This clonotype was observed many times. The V call is TRBV20-1, the J call TRBJ2-3, with 9 bases lining up with TRBD2. This CDR3 comprises 15 residues. The germline V gene encodes CDR1 DFQATT and CDR2 SNEGSKA (reference sequence). The V gene end was trimmed by 0 bases and the J gene end by 6 bases; junction bases not matched to a gene: 7. As DNA, the CDR3 is TGCAGTGCTAGAGATGGCGGGGGGGCCGAGGATACGCAGTATTTT. Translated: CSARDGGGAEDTQYF.

This clonotype appeared many times. This chain joins TRBV7-8 and TRBJ2-5; D unresolved. Germline values: CDR1 SGHVS, CDR2 FQNEAQ. V was cut by 5 bases and J by 5 bases, with 15 bases left in between. The CDR3 consists of 14 residues. CDR3 DNA sequence: TGTGCCAGCAGCAGAAAAGGCTACGGGGAGACCCAGTACTTC. Translating it yields CASSRKGYGETQYF.

This clonotype was seen more than once but under ten times. The chain links TRBV20-1 to TRBJ1-1; D is ambiguous. Deletions cut 1 base from V and 2 bases from J, with 11 bases between. The CDR3 spans 14 residues. Germline CDR1 and CDR2: DFQATT and SNEGSKA (reference sequence). The CDR3 region has the DNA TGCAGTGCTAGAGGGGTGGGCTACAACACTGAAGCTTTCTTT. It specifies CSARGVGYNTEAFF.

This clonotype was found many times. V and J are TRBV7-8 and TRBJ2-1; D is possibly TRBD2 (6 bases). The V end was cut by 2 bases, the J end by 4 bases, with 12 bases between. The CDR3 extends over 15 amino acids. The germline V gene has CDR1 SGHVS and CDR2 FQNEAQ. CDR3 coding DNA: TGTGCCAGCAGCTTACGAGGCGGGGTATACAATGAGCAGTTCTTC. Its protein is CASSLRGGVYNEQFF.